This passage covers 7 T cell receptor beta chains from one sample sequenced in a study of low-dose radiotherapy and immunotherapy resistance in tumors. Both TCRalpha and TCRbeta chains were reverse transcribed with V-gene-specific primers. Both a constant-region primer and a V-primer adapter served to amplify TCRs across roughly 20 PCR cycles. In TCRdb, the reads were re-called with MiXCR into one record per CDR3 protein. The sample has about 44,000 distinct CDR3 sequences, 25% seen once. Time point defined: after trial treatment. Treatment here: LDRT plus nivolumab, ipilimumab, low-dose cyclophosphamide and aspirin (RACIN trial). The source material was PBMCs, sampled after low-dose radiotherapy plus immunotherapy. These receptors came from a male donor with prostate cancer.

This clonotype was seen ten or more times. The chain carries TRBV28 and TRBJ2-7, with TRBD2 identical over 8 bases. Per germline, CDR1 MDHEN and CDR2 SYDVKM. Losses at the gene ends were 7 bases for V and 2 bases for J; bases not matched to a gene: 10. The CDR3 is made up of 15 amino acids. DNA for the CDR3: TGTGCCAGCACTCCTCTCGGGGGGGCTACCTACGAGCAGTACTTC. Protein sequence: CASTPLGGATYEQYF.

The V and J genes are TRBV4-2 and TRBJ2-1; 7 bases map to TRBD2. CDR3 length: 13 amino acids. The junction had 2 bases not matched to a gene; V was cut back by 4 bases and J by 5 bases. Germline loops: CDR1 LGHNA, CDR2 YNFKEQ. CDR3 nucleotide sequence: TGTGCCAGCAGCCGCGGGAGTCACAATGAGCAGTTCTTC. Translating gives CASSRGSHNEQFF.

This clonotype was picked up many times. The chain carries TRBV20-1 and TRBJ2-2; D possibly uses TRBD1 or TRBD2 (6 bases each). CDR3 size: 16 residues. Per the germline V gene, CDR1 is DFQATT and CDR2 is SNEGSKA (reference sequence). V dropped 2 bases and J dropped 0 bases, with 13 bases sitting between them. The CDR3 sequence is CSARKGGNANTGELFF. The CDR3 coding sequence is TGCAGTGCTAGAAAGGGGGGAAACGCGAACACCGGGGAGCTGTTTTTT.

A single count supports this clonotype. One base separates it from a far larger clone, so it is likely a read error. The V and J genes are TRBV4-1 and TRBJ2-1; 9 nucleotides line up with TRBD2. Unmatched junction bases numbered 17, after V lost 4 bases and J lost 13 bases. The CDR3 covers 16 residues. Per the germline V gene, CDR1 is MGHRA and CDR2 is YSYEKL. CDR3 sequence (DNA): TGCGCCAGCAGCCTCCGTCCCGCCGCGGGAGGGGACATTCAGTTCTTC. It encodes CASSLRPAAGGDIQFF.

The J gene is TRBJ2-1, the V gene TRBV20-1; 9 bases map to TRBD2. Germline trimming cut 5 bases from V and 2 bases from J; bases unmatched to any gene: 10. CDR3 length equals 16 residues. Germline V lookup: CDR1 DFQATT, CDR2 SNEGSKA (reference sequence). This CDR3 reads CSAPASGVVPYNEQFF. CDR3 coding DNA: TGCAGTGCTCCAGCTAGCGGGGTTGTTCCCTACAATGAGCAGTTCTTC.

This clonotype was counted at least ten times. The chain links TRBV20-1 to TRBJ2-7; tentative D call: TRBD1 (6 bases). With 0 bases removed from V and 2 bases from J, the gap between germline ends came to 11 bases. Per germline, CDR1 DFQATT and CDR2 SNEGSKA (reference sequence). The CDR3 consists of 14 residues. The CDR3 DNA reads TGCAGTGCTAGAGATAAGGGGGTCCCCTACGAGCAGTACTTC. It encodes CSARDKGVPYEQYF.

This clonotype was detected ten times or more. The V gene is TRBV18, the J gene TRBJ1-1, with D possibly matching TRBD1 (6 bases). The CDR3 has 15 amino acids. V was clipped by 3 bases and J by 4 bases, with 15 bases between them. Germline CDR1 and CDR2: KGHSH and LQKENI. CDR3 region: CASSPLPQQGTEAFF. The CDR3, as DNA: TGTGCCAGCTCACCCCTCCCTCAACAGGGCACTGAAGCTTTCTTT.